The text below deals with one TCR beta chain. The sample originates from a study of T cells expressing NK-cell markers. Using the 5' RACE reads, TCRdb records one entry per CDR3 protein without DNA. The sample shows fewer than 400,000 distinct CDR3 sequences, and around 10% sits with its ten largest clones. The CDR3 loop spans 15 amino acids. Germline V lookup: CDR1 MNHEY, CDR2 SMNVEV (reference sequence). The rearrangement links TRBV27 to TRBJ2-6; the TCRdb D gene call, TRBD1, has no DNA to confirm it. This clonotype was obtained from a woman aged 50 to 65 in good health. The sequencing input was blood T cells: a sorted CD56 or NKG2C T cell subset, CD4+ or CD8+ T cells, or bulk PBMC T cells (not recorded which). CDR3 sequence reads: CASHRGKSGANVLTF.